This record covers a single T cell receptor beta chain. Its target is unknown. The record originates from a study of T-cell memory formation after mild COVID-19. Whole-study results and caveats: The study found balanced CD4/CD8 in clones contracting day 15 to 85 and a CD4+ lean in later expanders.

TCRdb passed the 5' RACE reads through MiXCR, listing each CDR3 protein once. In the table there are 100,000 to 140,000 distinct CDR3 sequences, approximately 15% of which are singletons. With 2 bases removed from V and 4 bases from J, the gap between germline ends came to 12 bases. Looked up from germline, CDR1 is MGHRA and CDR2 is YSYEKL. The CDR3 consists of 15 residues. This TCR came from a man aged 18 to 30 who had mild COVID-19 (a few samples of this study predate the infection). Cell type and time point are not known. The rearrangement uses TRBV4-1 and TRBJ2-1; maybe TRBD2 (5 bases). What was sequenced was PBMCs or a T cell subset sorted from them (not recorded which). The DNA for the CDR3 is TGCGCCAGCAGCCAATTGGGCCGGGGATACAATGAGCAGTTCTTC. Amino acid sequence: CASSQLGRGYNEQFF.